Below, one T cell receptor (beta chain) is given with its context. Its matching antigen is unknown. These data are taken from a study of glioma-infiltrating T cells after dendritic cell vaccination. Background on the study: Patients had newly diagnosed or recurrent glioblastoma and received dendritic cell vaccines.

Overall study results and limits: Patients with more pretreatment TILs had longer time to progression and survival.

The primer mix had 60 V beta and 13 J beta primers. Sequencing was performed with immunoSEQ multiplex PCR; in TCRdb, only in-frame clones are kept and a portion is missing. The profile covers tens of thousands of clones, with around 87% appearing a single time and 2% to 2.5% taken by the ten largest. Time point: after dendritic cell vaccination, including at tumor progression/relapse. Before vaccination, two weeks after the third vaccination, and at progression, PBMC were collected. Sequencing used blood, obtained after dendritic cell vaccination. The origin of this receptor is a human donor with glioblastoma.

The CDR3 is CASSLGLAETQYF. CDR3 sequence (DNA): TGTGCCAGCAGCTTGGGACTAGCGGAGACCCAGTACTTC. This sequence joins TRBV5-4 and TRBJ2-5, with TRBD2 matching over 8 bases. CDR3 size: 13 residues. V lost 0 bases and J lost 5; bases outside the gene matches: 0. Per the germline V gene, CDR1 is SGHNT and CDR2 is YYREEE (reference sequence).